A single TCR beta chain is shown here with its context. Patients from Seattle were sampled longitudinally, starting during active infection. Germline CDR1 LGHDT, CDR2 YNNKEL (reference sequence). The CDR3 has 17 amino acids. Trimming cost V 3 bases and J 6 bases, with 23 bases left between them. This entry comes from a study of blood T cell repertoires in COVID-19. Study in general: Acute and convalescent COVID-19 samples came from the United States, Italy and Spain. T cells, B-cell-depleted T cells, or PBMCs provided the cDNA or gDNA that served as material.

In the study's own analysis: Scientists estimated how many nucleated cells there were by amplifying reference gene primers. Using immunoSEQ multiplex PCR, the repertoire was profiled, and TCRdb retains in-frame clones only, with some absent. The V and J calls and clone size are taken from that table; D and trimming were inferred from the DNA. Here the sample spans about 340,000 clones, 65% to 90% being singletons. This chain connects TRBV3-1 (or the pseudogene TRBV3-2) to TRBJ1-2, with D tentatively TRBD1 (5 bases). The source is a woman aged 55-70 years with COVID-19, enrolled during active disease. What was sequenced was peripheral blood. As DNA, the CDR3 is TGTGCCAGCAGCCAGGACGTGGGACTTTTGATAGCAAATGGCTACACCTTC. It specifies CASSQDVGLLIANGYTF.